This T cell receptor beta chain was observed in a study of T cell repertoires in ileal Crohn's disease. This CDR3 region has 13 residues. The germline V gene has CDR1 LNHDA and CDR2 SQIVND (reference sequence). V dropped 1 base and J dropped 0 bases, with 3 bases sitting between them. Profiled with immunoSEQ multiplex PCR; TCRdb holds only in-frame clones, not every one. The data hold about 10,000 clones, with about 80% observed a single time. The time point here: neoterminal ileum biopsy at postoperative endoscopy, about 6 months after surgery. Sequencing was performed on ileal tissue. The source is an adult with Crohn's disease. This chain joins TRBV19 and TRBJ1-1; D unresolved. The CDR3 reads CASSIVMNTEAFF. CDR3 sequence (DNA): TGTGCCAGTAGTATAGTTATGAACACTGAAGCTTTCTTT.